What follows are 11 T cell receptor beta chains derived from one specimen sequenced in a study of early T cells in non-severe SARS-CoV-2 infection. TCRdb itself ran the 5' RACE reads through MiXCR, one entry per CDR3 protein. Altogether tens of thousands of distinct CDR3 sequences are present, 15% being singletons, with the ten largest covering less than 6%. Material: whole blood. Source of these receptors: an adult who was a healthcare worker with PCR-confirmed SARS-CoV-2 infection or an uninfected control (not recorded which).

The chain links TRBV28 to TRBJ2-2; TRBD1 is a possible D gene (6 bases). Germline V CDR1 and CDR2: MDHEN, SYDVKM. Trimming took off 8 bases at V and 6 bases at J, with 16 bases between the two ends. This CDR3 contains 14 residues. CDR3 nucleotide sequence: TGTGCCAGCCAACCTAACAGGGAGCCCGGGGAGCTGTTTTTT. Translated: CASQPNREPGELFF.

The chain is built from TRBV7-9 and TRBJ2-7; D gene uncertain. This CDR3 is 11 amino acids long. The V end lost 4 bases, the J end lost 5 bases, and 6 bases lay between the germline ends. Germline V gene lookup returns CDR1 SEHNR and CDR2 FQNEAQ (reference sequence). The CDR3 here is CASSSAHEQYF. The CDR3 bases are TGTGCCAGCAGCTCGGCGCACGAGCAGTACTTC.

At least ten counts were recorded for this clonotype. This sequence joins TRBV20-1 and TRBJ2-7; D is perhaps TRBD1 or TRBD2 (5 bases each). Germline V gene data show CDR1 as DFQATT and CDR2 as SNEGSKA (reference sequence). The V and J ends lost 6 bases and 1 base respectively, with 13 bases between them. The CDR3 totals 13 residues. CDR3 sequence (DNA): TGCAGTGCCCGGGACCTAGGGTCCTACGAGCAGTACTTC. It specifies CSARDLGSYEQYF.

This clonotype occurred a few times. The chain employs TRBV7-6 and TRBJ2-5; no clear D gene. The CDR3 is 13 residues long. Germline CDR1 and CDR2: SGHVS and FNYEAQ. V shed 5 bases and J shed 7 bases, with 14 bases lying between them. The CDR3 sequence: CASSPTNGLTQYF. CDR3 DNA sequence: TGTGCCAGCAGCCCAACAAACGGCTTGACCCAGTACTTC.

This chain joins TRBV2 and TRBJ2-7, with 8 bases matching TRBD1. Per germline, CDR1 SNHLY and CDR2 FYNNEI. The length of the CDR3 is 13 residues. The J segment lost 5 bases and the V segment lost 3 bases, leaving 3 bases of the junction unmatched. CDR3 nucleotides: TGTGCCAGCAGTGACAGGGGGCTTGACGAGCAGTACTTC. It translates to CASSDRGLDEQYF.

V gene TRBV29-1 combines with J gene TRBJ2-3, with 7 bases that match TRBD1. Germline V gives CDR1 SQVTM, CDR2 ANQGSEA. V dropped 4 bases and J dropped 6; count of bases not matched to a gene: 4. The CDR3 spans 12 residues. The CDR3 DNA follows: TGCAGCGTTGTAACAGGGGCTGATACGCAGTATTTT. This translates into CSVVTGADTQYF.

This clonotype was seen many times. The V gene is TRBV5-5, the J gene TRBJ1-2; D is ambiguous. Trimming shortened V by 6 bases and J by 7 bases, and 10 bases separated the two germline ends. The CDR3 loop spans 11 amino acids. Germline V gene data show CDR1 as SGHKS and CDR2 as YYEKEE (reference sequence). The CDR3 bases are TGTGCCAGCACCACTGTCAGTGGCTACACCTTC. It encodes CASTTVSGYTF.

A few counts support this clonotype. This chain uses TRBV9 with TRBJ2-3; no firm D call. The ends were cut back, 0 bases at V and 4 bases at J, with 9 bases in the middle. Looked up from germline, CDR1 is SGDLS and CDR2 is YYNGEE. The CDR3 runs to 14 residues. The CDR3 region is CASSVGDGSDTQYF. The CDR3 nucleotides read TGTGCCAGCAGCGTAGGCGACGGCTCAGATACGCAGTATTTT.

This clonotype was counted between two and nine times. The chain has TRBV28 and TRBJ2-7, with no clear D. Germline V CDR1 and CDR2: MDHEN, SYDVKM. V was shortened by 0 bases and J by 5 bases, with 11 bases between the two germline ends. CDR3 length: 14 amino acids. The DNA for the CDR3 is TGTGCCAGCAGTTTATGGCCCCTTGGGAACGAGCAGTACTTC. Translated, it gives CASSLWPLGNEQYF.

The sample holds many counts of this clonotype. The chain carries TRBV6-1 and TRBJ1-4; 10 bases are a match to TRBD1. CDR1 is MNHNS, CDR2 SASEGT, per germline. The CDR3 is 16 amino acids. V trimming: 6 bases; J trimming: 5 bases; junction bases outside the gene matches: 9. CDR3 region: CASRVPPGQGNEKLFF. The CDR3 DNA follows: TGTGCCAGCAGAGTACCTCCGGGACAGGGGAATGAAAAACTGTTTTTT.

This clonotype occurred a few times. The chain links TRBV7-2 to TRBJ2-5; tentatively, D is TRBD1 or TRBD2 (5 bases each). Germline V gene data show CDR1 as SGHTA and CDR2 as FQGNSA. V was clipped by 1 base and J by 5 bases, with 11 bases between them. The CDR3 is 14 residues long. CDR3 protein: CASSLEAGTETQYF. CDR3 coding DNA: TGTGCCAGCAGCTTAGAGGCAGGGACCGAGACCCAGTACTTC.